Listed here are 24 T cell receptor beta chains from one sample, sequenced in a study of shared clonotypes between healthy human individuals. Assay: immunoSEQ multiplex PCR; the TCRdb copy retains only in-frame clones and omits some. Here the sample spans about 1 million clones, around 82% being singletons. The specimen was memory CD4+ T cells from PBMCs. As to subset: CD45RA-negative fraction. The source of these receptors is a young man in good health. Some clones in this sample may be carry-over from other donors' samples.

This clone appeared a single time. The chain links TRBV9 to TRBJ1-4; D is unclear. Germline V gives CDR1 SGDLS, CDR2 YYNGEE. The CDR3 covers 12 residues. The germline V and J ends were trimmed by 4 bases and 7 bases, with 8 bases remaining between them. Written as DNA, the CDR3 is TGTGCCAGCAGCACCCCCGGTGAAAAACTGTTTTTT. Translation gives CASSTPGEKLFF.

The chain's CDR3 is CASSLVGNTGELFF. In nucleotides, the CDR3 is TGTGCCAGCAGCTTAGTTGGAAACACCGGGGAGCTGTTTTTT. The chain employs TRBV7-6 and TRBJ2-2; D unresolved. V lost 1 base, J lost 2 bases, and 5 bases lay in between. In germline, CDR1 is SGHVS, CDR2 FNYEAQ. The CDR3 consists of 14 residues.

V gene TRBV7-9 combines with J gene TRBJ2-7; D remains unclear. Germline CDR1 is SEHNR and CDR2 is FQNEAQ (reference sequence). CDR3 size: 15 residues. Trimming stripped 4 bases from V and 4 bases from J, with 17 bases between. The CDR3 region has the DNA TGTGCCAGCAGCTACACCCGCGCCCCTGTTTACGAGCAGTACTTC. Its protein is CASSYTRAPVYEQYF. Based on the CDR3 plus reference TRBV7-9 and TRBJ2-7, the full variable domain is DTGVSQNPRHKITKRGQNVTFRCDPISEHNRLYWYRQTLGQGPEFLTYFQNEAQLEKSRLLSDRFSAERPKGSFSTLEIQRTEQGDSAMYLCASSYTRAPVYEQYFGPGTRLTVT.

The chain's CDR3 is CASSIEWYGYTF. In DNA form, the CDR3 reads TGTGCCAGTAGTATAGAGTGGTATGGCTACACCTTC. J is TRBJ1-2 and V is TRBV19, with D unclear. From germline, CDR1 is LNHDA and CDR2 SQIVND (reference sequence). The CDR3 is 12 residues long. The V and J ends lost 0 bases and 5 bases respectively, with 4 bases between them.

The V call is TRBV27, the J call TRBJ1-1; D unclear. V lost 6 bases and J lost 8, with 19 bases in between. Germline values: CDR1 MNHEY, CDR2 SMNVEV (reference sequence). This CDR3 has 14 amino acids. The CDR3 loop reads CASSRLDLFSEAFF. DNA of the CDR3: TGTGCCAGCAGCCGGCTCGATCTGTTCTCGGAAGCTTTCTTT.

The V and J genes are TRBV10-3 and TRBJ1-2; D is uncertain. Looked up from germline, CDR1 is ENHRY and CDR2 is SYGVKD. V dropped 10 bases and J dropped 7 bases, with 16 bases sitting between them. This CDR3 is built from 12 residues. CDR3 nucleotides: TGTGCCACCGGAAGGAGGGAGGGTGGCTACACCTTC. Protein product: CATGRREGGYTF.

This rearrangement joins TRBV2 to TRBJ2-7; the D is unclear. Germline CDR1 SNHLY, CDR2 FYNNEI. The CDR3 is 12 residues long. Trimming removed 4 bases from V and 3 bases from J, with 7 bases in between. The CDR3 region is CASSVASYEQYF. The CDR3 DNA sequence: TGTGCCAGCAGTGTGGCTAGCTACGAGCAGTACTTC.

The chain recombines TRBV19 with TRBJ1-1; 7 bases align to TRBD1. The CDR3 sequence is 15 residues long. Germline assignment: CDR1 LNHDA and CDR2 SQIVND (reference sequence). The V and J ends lost 1 base and 0 bases, in that order; junction bases with no gene match: 2. The CDR3 sequence is CASSIAGQLNTEAFF. DNA for the CDR3: TGTGCCAGTAGTATAGCGGGACAGCTGAACACTGAAGCTTTCTTT.

The chain couples TRBV29-1 to TRBJ2-7, with 11 bases fitting TRBD2. This CDR3 comprises 13 residues. Losses at the gene ends were 4 bases for V and 7 bases for J; bases not matched to a gene: 6. Germline-derived CDR1 and CDR2 are SQVTM and ANQGSEA. The CDR3: CSVGGLAVPEQYF. CDR3 sequence (DNA): TGCAGCGTTGGGGGACTAGCGGTACCAGAGCAGTACTTC.

This sequence joins TRBV4-2 and TRBJ2-7, with 11 positions matching TRBD2. In germline, CDR1 is LGHNA, CDR2 YNFKEQ. The CDR3 covers 17 residues. The V gene end was trimmed by 4 bases and the J gene end by 3 bases; junction bases not matched to a gene: 11. The CDR3 DNA is TGTGCCAGCAGCCCCGGACTAGCGGGCGAGTTTGACTACGAGCAGTACTTC. Amino acids: CASSPGLAGEFDYEQYF.

This clone appeared many times. The gene calls are TRBV28 and TRBJ1-2; a weak D match, TRBD1 (6 bases). The CDR3 is 16 amino acids. V shed 2 bases and J shed 6 bases, with 19 bases lying between them. The germline gives CDR1 MDHEN, CDR2 SYDVKM. CDR3 loop: CASSLSTGGGWNGYTF. CDR3 DNA: TGTGCCAGCAGTTTAAGTACCGGGGGCGGATGGAATGGCTACACCTTC.

This clone showed up just once. The chain couples TRBV5-1 to TRBJ2-2, with TRBD2 matching 8 bases. The CDR3 totals 16 residues. Trimming cost V 4 bases and J 2 bases; bases outside gene matches: 7. Per germline, CDR1 SGHRS and CDR2 YFSETQ. The CDR3 coding sequence is TGCGCCAGCAGCCAGAGGACTAGCCTCAACACCGGGGAGCTGTTTTTT. It specifies CASSQRTSLNTGELFF.

This clone was counted between two and nine times. The V gene is TRBV6-5, the J gene TRBJ1-1; D ambiguous. Trimming shortened V by 2 bases and J by 4 bases, and 8 bases separated the two germline ends. There are 13 residues in the CDR3. Germline lookup yields CDR1 MNHEY and CDR2 SVGAGI. The CDR3 nucleotides are TGTGCCAGCAGTTACATACGGGCCACTGAAGCTTTCTTT. Translation gives CASSYIRATEAFF.

The chain links TRBV10-3 to TRBJ1-5, with TRBD1 matching over 9 bases. The germline V gene has CDR1 ENHRY and CDR2 SYGVKD. The V gene end was trimmed by 5 bases and the J gene end by 4 bases; junction bases not matched to a gene: 3. The CDR3 runs to 14 residues. The CDR3 nucleotides read TGTGCCATCAGTCAACAGGGGGCTAATCAGCCCCAGCATTTT. Translated: CAISQQGANQPQHF.

V and J are TRBV4-3 and TRBJ2-3, with TRBD2 matching over 13 bases. J gave up 5 bases and V 2 bases, and 13 bases lay outside the gene matches. Looked up from germline, CDR1 is LGHNA and CDR2 is YSLEER. CDR3 length equals 19 residues. This chain's CDR3 is CASSQYTSGRARRQDTQYF. The CDR3 bases are TGCGCCAGCAGCCAATATACTAGCGGGAGGGCCAGGAGGCAAGATACGCAGTATTTT.

The chain couples TRBV19 to TRBJ1-2; 10 bases line up with TRBD1. The J segment lost 7 bases and the V segment lost 6 bases, leaving 8 bases of the junction unmatched. CDR1 is LNHDA, CDR2 SQIVND, per germline (reference sequence). This CDR3 region has 14 residues. The DNA for the CDR3 is TGTGCCAGTAGGAACCGGGACAGGGGAGGTGGCTACACCTTC. It encodes CASRNRDRGGGYTF.

This chain uses TRBV10-3 with TRBJ2-7, with TRBD2 matching 7 bases. Germline CDR1 is ENHRY and CDR2 is SYGVKD. CDR3 length: 16 residues. V lost 5 bases and J lost 5; bases outside the gene matches: 15. Here the CDR3 DNA reads TGTGCCATCAGTTTGACAATGGGGAGGGGAGCCGACGAGCAGTACTTC. Encoded protein: CAISLTMGRGADEQYF.

The chain employs TRBV5-4 and TRBJ2-3, with no clear D. Trimming stripped 2 bases from V and 8 bases from J, with 9 bases between. The CDR3 contains 12 residues. From germline, CDR1 is SGHNT and CDR2 YYREEE (reference sequence). The CDR3 here is CASSFLPGTQYF. The CDR3, as DNA: TGTGCCAGCAGCTTTCTCCCGGGTACGCAGTATTTT.

The J gene is TRBJ2-1, the V gene TRBV5-1; TRBD2 agrees at 7 bases. The CDR3 is 15 amino acids. Unmatched junction bases numbered 6, after V lost 0 bases and J lost 6 bases. Germline lookup yields CDR1 SGHRS and CDR2 YFSETQ. CDR3 residues: CASSLGSGMGNEQFF. The CDR3, as DNA: TGCGCCAGCAGCTTGGGGAGCGGGATGGGCAATGAGCAGTTCTTC.

The rearrangement joins TRBV28 to TRBJ2-7; 9 bases fit TRBD1. The CDR3 spans 15 residues. From germline, CDR1 is MDHEN and CDR2 SYDVKM. V lost 5 bases to trimming and J lost 3 bases; unmatched junction nucleotides: 8. CDR3 sequence reads: CASSLTGGYGYEQYF. Here the CDR3 DNA reads TGTGCCAGCAGTCTGACAGGGGGTTATGGCTACGAGCAGTACTTC. Supplemented by reference TRBV28 and TRBJ2-7, the full variable domain reads DVKVTQSSRYLVKRTGEKVFLECVQDMDHENMFWYRQDPGLGLRLIYFSYDVKMKEKGDIPEGYSVSREKKERFSLILESASTNQTSMYLCASSLTGGYGYEQYFGPGTRLTVT.

The V and J genes are TRBV5-1 and TRBJ2-5; 9 bases match TRBD1. Judging by the DNA end, TRBJ2-7 fits better; the J call may be wrong. CDR3 length: 15 amino acids. Germline V gene sequence: CDR1 SGHRS, CDR2 YFSETQ. CDR3 sequence (DNA): TGCGCCAGCAGCTTGGTCGGGACAGGGACTAACGAGCAGTACTTC. Protein product: CASSLVGTGTNEQYF.

This clone turned up a few times. The CDR3 bases are TGTGCCAGCAGCCCACTCAGGGGGGGCGCTTGGGGCTACACCTTC. Protein sequence: CASSPLRGGAWGYTF. V gene TRBV7-8 combines with J gene TRBJ1-2; 7 bases fit TRBD1. Germline CDR1 and CDR2: SGHVS and FQNEAQ. The CDR3 runs 15 residues. Trimming removed 5 bases from V and 8 bases from J; junction bases left unmatched: 14. Using reference TRBV7-8 and TRBJ1-2 for the parts outside the CDR3, the full variable domain is GAGVSQSPRYKVAKRGQDVALRCDPISGHVSLFWYQQALGQGPEFLTYFQNEAQLDKSGLPSDRFFAERPEGSVSTLKIQRTQQEDSAVYLCASSPLRGGAWGYTFGSGTRLTVV.

Worth noting for this clone: Distinct nucleotide sequences in the sample also encode this CDR3. The V call is TRBV27, the J call TRBJ1-1, with 8 bases lining up with TRBD1. J was trimmed by 4 bases and V by 3 bases; bases with no gene match: 4. This CDR3 region has 14 residues. CDR1 is MNHEY, CDR2 SMNVEV, per germline (reference sequence). The CDR3 loop reads CASSLGTGGTEAFF. CDR3 sequence (DNA): TGTGCCAGCAGTTTGGGGACAGGTGGCACTGAAGCTTTCTTT.

On this clone: It may be a read error: a sequence one base away is much more abundant. This chain uses TRBV28 with TRBJ1-3; 8 nucleotides match TRBD1. The CDR3 spans 14 residues. Trimming took 6 bases from V and 1 from J; bases not matched to a gene: 2. Germline CDR1 is MDHEN and CDR2 is SYDVKM. This chain's CDR3 is CASSNRGSGNTIYF. The CDR3 DNA reads as TGTGCCAGCAGCAACAGGGGGTCTGGAAACACCATATATTTT.